One T cell receptor (beta chain) is described in this entry. Its antigen is undetermined. The germline CDR1 and CDR2 sequences are WNHNN and SYGVQD (reference sequence). V was clipped by 6 bases and J by 0 bases, with 8 bases between them. This CDR3 spans 13 amino acids. This sample stems from a study of radiotherapy plus CTLA-4 blockade in lung cancer. Study-wide context: 15% to 20% of patients responded objectively, and approximately 33% achieved disease control.

General study results and limits: Researchers report tumor-derived TCR clones expanding in blood after radiotherapy plus ipilimumab. Per reports, early blood T cell clone dynamics, plus interferon-beta, forecast response most strongly.

Ipilimumab-mediated CTLA-4 blockade plus focal radiation was given to patients having chemo-refractory metastatic non-small-cell lung cancer. Assay: immunoSEQ multiplex PCR; the TCRdb copy retains only in-frame clones and omits some. The sample contains 40,000 to 45,000 clones, approximately 68% of which appear only once. V and J are TRBV10-1 and TRBJ1-1; weak D call: TRBD1 (6 bases). This sequence was found in a human donor with non-small cell lung cancer who had stable disease on radiotherapy plus ipilimumab. Sequencing was performed on peripheral blood, taken from a patient treated with radiotherapy plus ipilimumab. The CDR3 region is CASRGHLNTEAFF. As DNA, the CDR3 is TGCGCCAGCAGGGGACACCTGAACACTGAAGCTTTCTTT.